The 23 T cell receptor beta chains below were found in one sample sequenced in a study of T cells in Graves' hyperthyroidism and ophthalmopathy. Amplification of TCR beta CDR3 regions was performed using RNA transcripts as template. First-round RT-PCR targeting the TCR CDR3 was performed with the HTBI primer set. Via MiXCR, TCRdb re-called the multiplex PCR reads, giving one row per CDR3 protein. The table has some 550,000 distinct CDR3 sequences, around 20% seen once. Sequenced: blood. These receptors all stem from a man younger than 35 with Graves' hyperthyroidism.

This clonotype was detected many times. V gene TRBV5-1 combines with J gene TRBJ2-5; perhaps TRBD2 as D (6 bases). From germline, CDR1 is SGHRS and CDR2 YFSETQ. The CDR3 loop spans 15 amino acids. Trimming removed 4 bases at V and 2 bases at J, with 15 bases between. The CDR3 loop is CASSESGGVQETQYF. As DNA, the CDR3 is TGCGCCAGCAGCGAATCTGGCGGGGTTCAAGAGACCCAGTACTTC.

The table lists this clonotype with many counts. The chain joins TRBV6-1 to TRBJ2-5; D not resolved. The CDR3 is made up of 12 amino acids. Germline lookup yields CDR1 MNHNS and CDR2 SASEGT. Trimming removed 5 bases at V and 5 bases at J, with 9 bases between. The CDR3 DNA is TGTGCCAGCAGTCCCCCCCGGGAGACCCAGTACTTC. As protein: CASSPPRETQYF.

The V call is TRBV12-3 or TRBV12-4, the J call TRBJ1-2; D is uncertain. The CDR3 runs to 14 residues. V gave up 5 bases and J gave up 4 bases, with 14 bases separating them. The CDR3 reads CASSTRGTGYGYTF. CDR3 DNA: TGTGCCAGCAGTACTCGCGGCACTGGCTATGGCTACACCTTC.

This clonotype was counted at least ten times. The V gene is TRBV6-4, the J gene TRBJ2-5, with D possibly TRBD1 on 6 matching bases. The CDR3 is made up of 11 amino acids. CDR1 is MRHNA and CDR2 is SNTAGT in the germline V gene. Trimming shortened V by 8 bases and J by 5 bases, and 9 bases separated the two germline ends. The CDR3 sequence: CASGGMETQYF. In nucleotides, the CDR3 is TGTGCCAGCGGGGGCATGGAGACCCAGTACTTC.

This clonotype was found once. This rearrangement joins TRBV6-2 or TRBV6-3 to TRBJ2-7; 11 bases line up with TRBD2. J gave up 6 bases and V 6 bases, and 10 bases lay outside the gene matches. The germline CDR1 and CDR2 sequences are MNHEY and SVGEGT. The CDR3 length is 15 residues. The CDR3 DNA follows: TGTGCCAGCAGCTTAGCGGGAGGGCCTTGGGGCGAGCAGTACTTC. Protein: CASSLAGGPWGEQYF.

This clonotype appeared a few times. The CDR3 sequence: CASSLGLAGETKYF. CDR3 coding DNA: TGTGCCAGCAGTTTGGGGCTAGCGGGGGAGACCAAGTACTTC. V usage is TRBV12-3 or TRBV12-4 and J usage is TRBJ2-4; 10 positions agree with TRBD2. The CDR3 runs 14 residues. The V gene end was trimmed by 3 bases and the J gene end by 14 bases; junction bases not matched to a gene: 10.

Worth noting for this clonotype: This CDR3 is missing its conserved last phenylalanine or tryptophan, likely due to a read error. The chain is built from TRBV6-1 and TRBJ2-7, with D perhaps TRBD1 (5 bases). Germline assignment: CDR1 MNHNS and CDR2 SASEGT. CDR3 length: 13 residues. CDR3 residues: CASREEIQGEQYY. The DNA of the CDR3 is TGTGCCAGCAGGGAAGAAATCCAGGGCGAGCAGTACTAC.

V usage is TRBV5-5 and J usage is TRBJ2-7, with D perhaps TRBD2 (5 bases). The ends were cut back, 4 bases at V and 2 bases at J, with 13 bases in the middle. Germline V CDR1 and CDR2: SGHKS, YYEKEE (reference sequence). The CDR3 length is 14 residues. The CDR3 protein is CASSPGPGAYEQYF. CDR3 nucleotide sequence: TGTGCCAGCAGCCCTGGACCCGGGGCCTACGAGCAGTACTTC.

This clonotype was found many times. This rearrangement joins TRBV6-1 to TRBJ2-2; 11 bases fit TRBD2. The CDR3 spans 16 residues. Unmatched junction bases numbered 3, after V lost 6 bases and J lost 0 bases. Germline CDR1 is MNHNS and CDR2 is SASEGT. The CDR3 protein is CASRATSGTNTGELFF. CDR3 nucleotides: TGTGCCAGCAGGGCGACTAGCGGGACGAACACCGGGGAGCTGTTTTTT.

This clonotype came up many times. CDR3 nucleotides: TGTGCCAGCAGCGTGGGTGCTGTAGCGGGGGGACAAGAGACCCAGTACTTC. It encodes CASSVGAVAGGQETQYF. The V and J genes are TRBV9 and TRBJ2-5; 10 bases are a match to TRBD2. J lost 2 bases, V lost 2 bases, and 9 bases had no gene match. The CDR3 extends over 17 amino acids. Germline CDR1 reads SGDLS; CDR2 reads YYNGEE.

This clonotype was seen many times. The rearrangement links TRBV12-3 or TRBV12-4 to TRBJ1-1; the D gene is possibly TRBD1 (5 bases). V lost 6 bases to trimming and J lost 4 bases, with 18 bases between them. The CDR3 has 15 residues. CDR3 in amino acids: CASSLFRRRGTEAFF. As DNA, the CDR3 is TGTGCCAGCAGCCTCTTTCGGAGGAGGGGCACTGAAGCTTTCTTT.

This clonotype was picked up many times. The DNA for the CDR3 is TGTGCCAGCAGTCTGGACGAAAGCTCTGGAAACACCATATATTTT. Translated, it gives CASSLDESSGNTIYF. The rearrangement joins TRBV28 to TRBJ1-3; unclear D gene. V lost 5 bases and J lost 0, with 11 bases in between. Germline V gene lookup returns CDR1 MDHEN and CDR2 SYDVKM. The CDR3 totals 15 residues. The full variable domain, rest sourced from reference TRBV28 and TRBJ1-3, is DVKVTQSSRYLVKRTGEKVFLECVQDMDHENMFWYRQDPGLGLRLIYFSYDVKMKEKGDIPEGYSVSREKKERFSLILESASTNQTSMYLCASSLDESSGNTIYFGEGSWLTVV.

This clonotype occurred many times. The chain couples TRBV12-3 or TRBV12-4 to TRBJ1-5; TRBD1 matches 7 bases. Losses at the gene ends were 5 bases for V and 6 bases for J; bases not matched to a gene: 10. This CDR3 region has 15 residues. This CDR3 reads CASSARGGIGQPQHF. The CDR3 region has the DNA TGTGCCAGCAGTGCCAGGGGGGGGATCGGTCAGCCCCAGCATTTT.

This clonotype appeared many times. The CDR3 DNA is TGTGCCAGCAGTTTTAGTCCAGGGTCCGTCACTGAAGCTTTCTTT. Encoded protein: CASSFSPGSVTEAFF. The V and J genes are TRBV12-3 or TRBV12-4 and TRBJ1-1, with D possibly TRBD1 on 5 matching bases. Trimming cost V 3 bases and J 4 bases, with 15 bases left between them. The CDR3 runs to 15 residues.

Many counts were recorded for this clonotype. The V call is TRBV29-1, the J call TRBJ1-2; no clear D gene. This CDR3 comprises 14 residues. CDR1 is SQVTM and CDR2 is ANQGSEA in the germline V gene. Trimming took 6 bases from V and 3 from J, leaving 17 bases between them. The CDR3 spells CSVPARREDYGYTF. Here the CDR3 DNA reads TGCAGCGTCCCCGCAAGGAGGGAGGACTATGGCTACACCTTC.

In its sample, this clonotype was seen a few times. This rearrangement joins TRBV18 to TRBJ2-2; D possibly corresponds to TRBD1 (5 bases). CDR3 length equals 16 residues. Trimming stripped 2 bases from V and 2 bases from J, with 12 bases between. Per the germline V gene, CDR1 is KGHSH and CDR2 is LQKENI. CDR3 protein: CASSPGMGPNTGELFF. The CDR3 DNA reads TGTGCCAGCTCACCAGGGATGGGGCCAAACACCGGGGAGCTGTTTTTT. Using reference TRBV18 and TRBJ2-2 for the parts outside the CDR3, the full variable domain is NAGVMQNPRHLVRRRGQEARLRCSPMKGHSHVYWYRQLPEEGLKFMVYLQKENIIDESGMPKERFSAEFPKEGPSILRIQQVVRGDSAAYFCASSPGMGPNTGELFFGEGSRLTVL.

This clonotype was observed many times. V is TRBV6-1 and J is TRBJ1-1; perhaps TRBD1 as D (6 bases). The CDR3 totals 14 residues. CDR1 and CDR2 from the germline V gene are MNHNS and SASEGT. The ends were cut back, 1 base at V and 7 bases at J, with 13 bases in the middle. Here the CDR3 reads CASSEVTGLGEAFF. The CDR3 DNA is TGTGCCAGCAGTGAAGTTACAGGGTTGGGTGAAGCTTTCTTT.

J is TRBJ1-2 and V is TRBV15; TRBD1 is a possible D gene (5 bases). Looked up from germline, CDR1 is LNHNV and CDR2 is YYDKDF (reference sequence). V gave up 10 bases and J gave up 0 bases, with 15 bases separating them. This CDR3 spans 14 amino acids. The CDR3 is CAIASDSTNYGYTF. DNA for the CDR3: TGTGCCATCGCATCAGACAGCACTAACTATGGCTACACCTTC.

The chain joins TRBV19 to TRBJ1-5; 8 bases map to TRBD1. The germline CDR1 and CDR2 sequences are LNHDA and SQIVND (reference sequence). Unmatched junction bases numbered 7, after V lost 8 bases and J lost 1 base. The CDR3 consists of 15 residues. The CDR3 region is CASATGGGSNQPQHF. CDR3 coding DNA: TGTGCCAGTGCCACAGGGGGAGGAAGCAATCAGCCCCAGCATTTT.

This clonotype was detected ten times or more. The rearrangement uses TRBV7-9 and TRBJ1-5, with D hard to call. Trimming pared 5 bases from V and 4 bases from J, leaving 15 bases between. Germline V gene data show CDR1 as SEHNR and CDR2 as FQNEAQ (reference sequence). This CDR3 region has 15 residues. The CDR3 loop reads CASSPGLGPNQPQHF. The CDR3 DNA reads as TGTGCCAGCAGCCCCGGACTCGGGCCAAATCAGCCCCAGCATTTT.

This clonotype was recorded once. A read error is possible here, since a much larger clone lies one base away. This chain uses TRBV5-1 with TRBJ1-1, with D perhaps matching TRBD1 (6 bases). Germline lookup yields CDR1 SGHRS and CDR2 YFSETQ. This CDR3 comprises 16 residues. CDR3 protein: CASSPGDVAVNTEACF. CDR3 nucleotide sequence: TGCGCCAGCAGCCCAGGGGATGTGGCGGTGAACACTGAAGCTTGCTTT.

Comments on this clonotype: This may come from a read error, since a much larger clone is one base off. The chain uses TRBV12-3 or TRBV12-4 and TRBJ2-7; D not certain. The CDR3 is 14 residues long. CDR3 loop: CAGSLAGDPYEQYF. The CDR3 DNA reads TGTGCCGGCAGTTTGGCAGGCGACCCCTACGAGCAGTACTTC.

This clonotype was counted at least ten times. The CDR3 DNA is TGTGCCAGCAGTTGGACAGGGTATTTGTCACCCTACGAGCAGTACTTC. Amino acids: CASSWTGYLSPYEQYF. This chain links TRBV27 with TRBJ2-7, with 8 positions matching TRBD1. V shed 4 bases, J shed 2 bases, and the junction held 10 bases outside the gene matches. The CDR3 length is 16 residues. Germline V gene lookup returns CDR1 MNHEY and CDR2 SMNVEV (reference sequence).